Below are 28 T cell receptor beta chains sequenced from a single sample in a study of T-cell reconstitution after alpha-beta-depleted transplantation in children (dated by TCRdb to 2016 to 2017). The library was generated by PCR. These reads were obtained on an Illumina HiSeq 2500. TCR libraries were prepared with molecular barcoding, using unique molecular identifiers to normalize TCRbeta repertoire quantification. TCRdb redid the processing of the public reads, applying fastp at Q25 and MiXCR, and retained in-frame beta chains. Each CDR3 protein gets just one entry, which takes the most common genes and DNA from the rows behind it. For this sample the table gives about 400,000 distinct CDR3 sequences, of which 15% to 20% were detected only once. The ten largest clones capture over 25% of the sample. The label giving this sample's treatment or condition can be read as: allogeneic hematopoietic cell transplantation with graft depleted of TCRalphabeta T cells and CD19 B cells.

This material consisted of PBMCs, mostly from graft donor cells, taken 360 days after TCRalphabeta/CD19-depleted stem cell transplant. The receptors stem from a boy in the first two years of life who had a stem cell transplant for Wiskott-Aldrich syndrome, so the T cells may come from the graft donor.

For this clonotype: Given a much more abundant clone one base away, this may be a read error. V usage is TRBV12-3 or TRBV12-4 and J usage is TRBJ1-1; the D is unclear. The CDR3 is 13 amino acids. The V and J ends lost 3 bases and 6 bases respectively, with 11 bases between them. CDR3 DNA sequence: TGTGCCAGCAGTTTGTGGGGAAACGCTGAAGCTTTCTTT. Amino acids: CASSLWGNAEAFF.

The chain carries TRBV29-1 and TRBJ2-7; D is possibly TRBD2 (5 bases). V was pared by 6 bases and J by 1 base, with 10 bases between. CDR1 is SQVTM and CDR2 is ANQGSEA in the germline V gene. This CDR3 comprises 12 residues. The CDR3 spells CSVSAGSYEQYF. CDR3 sequence (DNA): TGCAGCGTCTCTGCGGGTTCCTACGAGCAGTACTTC.

This clonotype showed up just a few times. The rearrangement joins TRBV4-2 to TRBJ2-4; TRBD1 might be the D (5 bases). The CDR3 consists of 16 residues. Trimming cost V 1 base and J 3 bases, with 13 bases left between them. Germline CDR1 reads LGHNA; CDR2 reads YNFKEQ. CDR3: CASSQVQGRGKNIQYF. Here the CDR3 DNA reads TGTGCCAGCAGCCAAGTCCAGGGAAGGGGCAAAAACATTCAGTACTTC.

V and J are TRBV4-3 and TRBJ2-7; 7 positions match TRBD1. Trimming cost V 0 bases and J 3 bases; bases outside gene matches: 5. CDR1 and CDR2 (germline): LGHNA, YSLEER. The CDR3 sequence is 15 residues long. The CDR3 sequence is CASSQDGQGDYEQYF. CDR3 nucleotides: TGCGCCAGCAGCCAAGACGGGCAGGGGGACTACGAGCAGTACTTC.

The V and J genes are TRBV9 and TRBJ2-2, with D unclear. Germline V gene sequence: CDR1 SGDLS, CDR2 YYNGEE. V was cut by 0 bases and J by 6 bases, with 6 bases left in between. This CDR3 region has 13 residues. The chain's CDR3 is CASSVGGPGELFF. For the CDR3, the DNA is TGTGCCAGCAGCGTAGGAGGCCCCGGGGAGCTGTTTTTT.

The rearrangement links TRBV12-3 or TRBV12-4 to TRBJ2-7; D may be TRBD1 (6 bases). Between the trimmed V and J ends, which lost 3 bases and 3 bases, there was a span of 12 bases. The CDR3 loop spans 14 amino acids. The CDR3 here is CASSFQGTIYEQYF. CDR3 DNA: TGTGCCAGCAGTTTCCAGGGGACCATCTACGAGCAGTACTTC.

The rearrangement uses TRBV5-6 and TRBJ1-4; TRBD1 aligns across 7 bases. The junction had 1 base not matched to a gene; V was cut back by 2 bases and J by 3 bases. Germline V gene sequence: CDR1 SGHDT, CDR2 YYEEEE. The CDR3 consists of 14 residues. The CDR3 region is CASSFRGANEKLFF. The CDR3 region has the DNA TGTGCCAGCAGCTTCAGGGGGGCTAATGAAAAACTGTTTTTT.

The rearrangement joins TRBV20-1 to TRBJ2-1; D may be TRBD1 (7 bases). Between the trimmed V and J ends, which lost 0 bases and 6 bases, there was a span of 24 bases. The CDR3 sequence is 18 residues long. CDR1 DFQATT and CDR2 SNEGSKA come from the germline V gene (reference sequence). The DNA of the CDR3 is TGCAGTGCTAGAGATTCCAGGTGGGGCCCTCAGGGGGGCAATGAGCAGTTCTTC. It translates to CSARDSRWGPQGGNEQFF.

The rearrangement uses TRBV4-2 and TRBJ2-1; 9 nucleotides line up with TRBD2. Germline CDR1 is LGHNA and CDR2 is YNFKEQ. The V and J ends lost 3 bases and 6 bases, in that order; junction bases with no gene match: 12. This CDR3 is 17 amino acids long. CDR3 nucleotides: TGTGCCAGCAGCCACCGAATAGCGGGGGAGGGGGTCAATGAGCAGTTCTTC. Its translation is CASSHRIAGEGVNEQFF.

This clonotype was seen a handful of times. This chain joins TRBV20-1 and TRBJ2-1; D ambiguous. The V and J ends lost 3 bases and 0 bases respectively, with 6 bases between them. CDR3 size: 13 residues. CDR1 is DFQATT and CDR2 is SNEGSKA in the germline V gene (reference sequence). The CDR3 nucleotides read TGCAGTGCTAGGTGGAGCTCCTACAATGAGCAGTTCTTC. It codes for CSARWSSYNEQFF.

The chain couples TRBV10-2 to TRBJ2-7; 7 positions agree with TRBD1. Germline V gene sequence: CDR1 WSHSY, CDR2 SAAADI. Unmatched junction bases numbered 10, after V lost 8 bases and J lost 3 bases. This CDR3 spans 14 amino acids. The CDR3: CASGNARGFYEQYF. The CDR3 DNA sequence: TGCGCCAGCGGTAATGCCAGGGGGTTCTACGAGCAGTACTTC.

The chain employs TRBV7-9 and TRBJ2-7; D is unclear. The V end was cut by 4 bases, the J end by 0 bases, with 16 bases between. This CDR3 is 16 amino acids long. Germline assignment: CDR1 SEHNR and CDR2 FQNEAQ (reference sequence). Here the CDR3 DNA reads TGTGCCAGCAGCTCGATCGGGCGCAAGAGCTCCTACGAGCAGTACTTC. It is translated as CASSSIGRKSSYEQYF.

This clonotype was seen a few times. The chain carries TRBV2 and TRBJ2-1, with unresolved D. The CDR3 consists of 11 residues. CDR1 and CDR2 from the germline V gene are SNHLY and FYNNEI. The V end was cut by 7 bases, the J end by 6 bases, with 7 bases between. The CDR3 here is CASTTTNEQFF. The DNA of the CDR3 is TGTGCCAGCACCACAACCAATGAGCAGTTCTTC. Full variable domain (missing parts from reference TRBV2 and TRBJ2-1): EPEVTQTPSHQVTQMGQEVILRCVPISNHLYFYWYRQILGQKVEFLVSFYNNEISEKSEIFDDQFSVERPDGSNFTLKIRSTKLEDSAMYFCASTTTNEQFFGPGTRLTVL.

This clonotype was picked up a small number of times. The CDR3 spells CASMGTSLYNEQFF. The CDR3 DNA sequence: TGTGCCAGCATGGGGACTAGCCTCTACAATGAGCAGTTCTTC. V gene TRBV7-2 combines with J gene TRBJ2-1; 9 bases are shared with TRBD2. The CDR3 totals 14 residues. CDR1 and CDR2 (germline): SGHTA, FQGNSA. After removal of 7 bases from V and 3 bases from J, the junction contained 4 bases not matched to a gene.

The V call is TRBV5-4, the J call TRBJ2-1; no clear D. The V end was cut by 4 bases, the J end by 6 bases, with 14 bases between. Germline loops: CDR1 SGHNT, CDR2 YYREEE (reference sequence). The CDR3 covers 14 residues. The CDR3, as DNA: TGTGCCAGCAGCCCTAGGGTCCTCGGCAATGAGCAGTTCTTC. Translating gives CASSPRVLGNEQFF.

The chain is built from TRBV7-9 and TRBJ2-5; possibly TRBD2 for D (5 bases). V shed 1 base and J shed 6 bases, with 12 bases lying between them. The CDR3 length is 14 residues. The germline V gene encodes CDR1 SEHNR and CDR2 FQNEAQ (reference sequence). The CDR3 DNA reads as TGTGCCAGCAGCTTAGGTCCCGGGGTAAAGACCCAGTACTTC. This codes for CASSLGPGVKTQYF.

This chain links TRBV29-1 with TRBJ2-3; possible D gene TRBD2, 6 bases. The CDR3 loop spans 14 amino acids. Germline CDR1 and CDR2: SQVTM and ANQGSEA. V was shortened by 6 bases and J by 0 bases, with 13 bases between the two germline ends. CDR3 nucleotides: TGCAGCGTGGGACTGTCCTCTAGCACAGATACGCAGTATTTT. This codes for CSVGLSSSTDTQYF.

The chain uses TRBV13 and TRBJ2-2; 7 bases line up with TRBD1. Unmatched junction bases numbered 6, after V lost 4 bases and J lost 7 bases. CDR3 length equals 14 residues. Germline lookup yields CDR1 PRHDT and CDR2 FYEKMQ (reference sequence). The CDR3 region is CASSSARGLGELFF. CDR3 coding DNA: TGTGCCAGCAGCTCCGCGAGGGGGCTCGGGGAGCTGTTTTTT.

In its sample, this clonotype was seen many times. V gene TRBV5-1 combines with J gene TRBJ2-7; D not resolved. Deletions cut 1 base from V and 6 bases from J, with 8 bases between. The germline CDR1 and CDR2 sequences are SGHRS and YFSETQ. CDR3 size: 12 residues. DNA for the CDR3: TGCGCCAGCAGCTTGTCCGTAGGCGAGCAGTACTTC. Translation: CASSLSVGEQYF.

V usage is TRBV24-1 and J usage is TRBJ2-3; no definite D call. Germline loops: CDR1 KGHDR, CDR2 SFDVKD. V was trimmed by 0 bases and J by 7 bases, leaving 7 bases between them. This CDR3 has 13 amino acids. The DNA for the CDR3 is TGTGCCACCAGTGATTTGTTAGCCCATACGCAGTATTTT. Its protein product is CATSDLLAHTQYF.

This clonotype was seen at least ten times. The chain is built from TRBV7-9 and TRBJ2-1; TRBD2 aligns across 14 bases. Germline CDR1 SEHNR, CDR2 FQNEAQ (reference sequence). Trimming removed 6 bases from V and 4 bases from J; junction bases left unmatched: 2. The CDR3 is made up of 15 amino acids. The CDR3 sequence: CASRRLAGGYNEQFF. In DNA, the CDR3 is TGTGCCAGCAGGAGACTAGCGGGAGGGTACAATGAGCAGTTCTTC.

Remarks on this clonotype: An end of the junction differs from the germline gene, which may be a read error. The rearrangement uses TRBV5-1 and TRBJ2-2; D is unclear. The CDR3 loop spans 18 amino acids. Germline V gene sequence: CDR1 SGHRS, CDR2 YFSETQ. CDR3 nucleotides: TGCGCCAGGAGCTTACCCGCGACGGGCACAGCGAACACCGGGGAGCTGTTTTTT. This sequence encodes CARSLPATGTANTGELFF.

This chain links TRBV12-3 or TRBV12-4 with TRBJ2-7; D gene uncertain. Trimming removed 5 bases at V and 3 bases at J, with 11 bases between. The CDR3 has 13 residues. Here the CDR3 reads CASSPDGVYEQYF. CDR3 coding DNA: TGTGCCAGCAGTCCTGACGGTGTCTACGAGCAGTACTTC.

The rearrangement links TRBV18 to TRBJ2-7, with D possibly matching TRBD2 (5 bases). Between the trimmed V and J ends, which lost 6 bases and 2 bases, there was a span of 17 bases. The germline V gene encodes CDR1 KGHSH and CDR2 LQKENI. The CDR3 totals 15 residues. CDR3: CASSPGWGRTYEQYF. CDR3 nucleotides: TGTGCCAGCTCCCCGGGGTGGGGAAGGACCTACGAGCAGTACTTC.

This chain uses TRBV7-9 with TRBJ2-2; D call uncertain. The germline gives CDR1 SEHNR, CDR2 FQNEAQ (reference sequence). The CDR3 totals 11 residues. The ends were cut back, 5 bases at V and 10 bases at J, with 8 bases in the middle. The CDR3 is CASSRTTELFF. CDR3 coding DNA: TGTGCCAGCAGCCGGACCACGGAGCTGTTTTTT.

The chain has TRBV6-1 and TRBJ2-7; 11 positions agree with TRBD2. Per germline, CDR1 MNHNS and CDR2 SASEGT. V gave up 6 bases and J gave up 1 base; unmatched junction bases: 11. The CDR3 spans 17 residues. The CDR3 sequence is CASSPLAGGFLSYEQYF. The CDR3 DNA follows: TGTGCCAGCAGCCCTCTAGCGGGAGGTTTCTTATCCTACGAGCAGTACTTC.

The chain recombines TRBV12-3 or TRBV12-4 with TRBJ2-6; D may be TRBD1 (6 bases). The CDR3 covers 16 residues. Trimming pared 4 bases from V and 3 bases from J, leaving 13 bases between. The DNA for the CDR3 is TGTGCCAGCAGTTCCCGAACAGGGTTTGGGGCCAACGTCCTGACTTTC. It specifies CASSSRTGFGANVLTF.

V usage is TRBV6-2 or TRBV6-3 and J usage is TRBJ1-1, with 9 positions matching TRBD1. J lost 9 bases, V lost 7 bases, and 12 bases had no gene match. This CDR3 is 14 amino acids long. In germline, CDR1 is MNHEY, CDR2 SVGEGT. The CDR3 spells CASMLPGQGLKAFF. In nucleotides, the CDR3 is TGTGCCAGCATGCTACCGGGACAGGGTCTTAAAGCTTTCTTT.